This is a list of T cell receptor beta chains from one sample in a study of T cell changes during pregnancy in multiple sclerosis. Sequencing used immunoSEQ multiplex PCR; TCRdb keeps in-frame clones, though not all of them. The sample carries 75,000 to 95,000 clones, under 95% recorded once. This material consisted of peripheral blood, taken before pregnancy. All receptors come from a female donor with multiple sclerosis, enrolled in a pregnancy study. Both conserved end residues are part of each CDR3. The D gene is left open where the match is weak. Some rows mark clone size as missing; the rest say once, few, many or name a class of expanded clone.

CASSIIRGVTEAFF | TGTGCCAGTAGTATAATCAGGGGCGTAACTGAAGCTTTCTTT | once | TRBV19 | NA | TRBJ1-1
CASSQGGTGGERAYGYTF | TGCGCCAGCAGCCAAGGGGGGACAGGGGGCGAAAGGGCCTATGGCTACACCTTC | NA | TRBV4-3 | TRBD1 | TRBJ1-2
CAWRRGGPPGMNTEAFF | TGTGCCTGGAGGAGGGGGGGGCCCCCTGGGATGAACACTGAAGCTTTCTTT | NA | TRBV30 | NA | TRBJ1-1
CASSLEQQGGGNTEAFF | TGTGCCAGCAGCTTAGAACAACAGGGAGGGGGGAACACTGAAGCTTTCTTT | NA | TRBV7-2 | NA | TRBJ1-1
CASSVVGTGMGNEQFF | TGTGCCAGCAGCGTAGTTGGGACAGGGATGGGCAATGAGCAGTTCTTC | NA | TRBV9 | TRBD1 | TRBJ2-1
CASSEFGGSGPYNEQFF | TGCGCCAGCAGTGAGTTCGGCGGTAGCGGACCTTACAATGAGCAGTTCTTC | NA | TRBV10-1 | NA | TRBJ2-1
CASSLTGDYEQYF | TGTGCCAGCAGTTTGACAGGGGACTACGAGCAGTACTTC | NA | TRBV7-9 | TRBD1 | TRBJ2-7
CASSLRAGGREDTQYF | TGCGCCAGCAGCTTGAGGGCGGGGGGTCGAGAAGATACGCAGTATTTT | NA | TRBV5-1 | TRBD2 | TRBJ2-3
CASSFTQGRTEAFF | TGTGCCAGCAGCTTTACGCAGGGCAGGACTGAAGCTTTCTTT | few | TRBV5-5 | NA | TRBJ1-1
CASSQGLAYGYTF | TGCGCCAGCAGCCAGGGCTTGGCCTATGGCTACACCTTC | once | TRBV4-3 | NA | TRBJ1-2
CASSLAGNANYGYTF | TGTGCCAGCAGCTTAGCTGGCAACGCTAACTATGGCTACACCTTC | NA | TRBV7-9 | NA | TRBJ1-2
CASSPDRNYGYTF | TGTGCCAGTAGCCCCGACAGGAACTATGGCTACACCTTC | once | TRBV19 | NA | TRBJ1-2
CASSLWGSGYEQYF | TGCGCCAGCAGCCTGTGGGGTAGCGGTTACGAGCAGTACTTC | NA | TRBV5-1 | NA | TRBJ2-7
CASSPTGGGNEKLFF | TGTGCCAGTAGTCCCACAGGGGGAGGTAATGAAAAACTGTTTTTT | NA | TRBV19 | TRBD1 | TRBJ1-4
CASSFVFPGQGIGTEAFF | TGTGCCAGCAGCTTCGTTTTCCCGGGACAGGGGATAGGCACTGAAGCTTTCTTT | NA | TRBV13 | TRBD1 | TRBJ1-1
CASSPPGGGAGEQFF | TGTGCCAGCAGCCCCCCCGGCGGGGGGGCCGGCGAGCAGTTCTTC | NA | TRBV9 | TRBD2 | TRBJ2-1
CAWSIQGNYGYTF | TGTGCCTGGAGTATACAGGGGAACTATGGCTACACCTTC | NA | TRBV30 | TRBD1 | TRBJ1-2
CAISSRRGNQPQHF | TGTGCCATCAGCTCCCGGAGGGGCAATCAGCCCCAGCATTTT | NA | TRBV10-3 | NA | TRBJ1-5
CASSRFVSGGDNEQFF | TGTGCCAGCAGCCGATTTGTCTCAGGAGGAGATAATGAGCAGTTCTTC | NA | TRBV7-8 | NA | TRBJ2-1
CASSLWVPGLGAGEQYF | TGTGCCAGCAGCTTATGGGTTCCGGGACTAGGAGCAGGCGAGCAGTACTTC | NA | TRBV7-6 | TRBD2 | TRBJ2-7
CASSSLTTERTGELFF | TGTGCCAGTAGTTCTCTGACAACAGAACGAACCGGGGAGCTGTTTTTT | NA | TRBV19 | NA | TRBJ2-2